This TCR beta chain was retrieved from a study of blood T cells in healthy people across ages. Study-wide results and limits: Diversity was estimated from one million T cells, and these estimates were considered underestimates.

Sample-barcoded 5' priming and a J-beta primer mix drove a second PCR of roughly 6 to 12 cycles. Each TCR beta cDNA got a 12-nucleotide random molecular identifier. TCRdb used MiXCR to reprocess the 5' RACE reads, holding one entry per CDR3 protein. This table holds over 950,000 distinct CDR3 sequences, more than 30% found once. The CDR3 length is 17 residues. The V gene's germline CDR1 is GTSNPN and CDR2 SVGIG (reference sequence). With V trimmed by 3 bases and J by 0 bases, 5 bases remained unmatched. PBMCs were isolated at a quantity of at least 7 million per sample. Note on this clonotype: Its antigen is unknown.

The TCR originated in a man between 18 and 29 years old in good health. Sequencing input: blood. The chain has TRBV30 and TRBJ2-2; 12 nucleotides match TRBD2. The CDR3 DNA reads TGTGCCTGGAGACGGCTAGCGGGGGGGACGAACACCGGGGAGCTGTTTTTT. Translating it yields CAWRRLAGGTNTGELFF.